Below are 12 T cell receptor beta chains sequenced from a single sample in a study of CD8 T cells in Susac syndrome. RNA was extracted with the RNeasy kit, and a quantity of 0.5 to 1 ug was reverse transcribed using random hexamers. TCRdb re-analysed the immunoSEQ multiplex PCR reads in MiXCR, keeping a single row per CDR3 protein. This table has 250,000 to 300,000 distinct CDR3 sequences, more than 75% appearing once. Material for sequencing was CD8+ T cells from PBMCs. The receptor set was obtained from a human donor with multiple sclerosis.

The chain carries TRBV7-9 and TRBJ1-5, with TRBD1 matching over 10 bases. With 5 bases clipped from V and 4 bases from J, the junction kept 11 bases outside the gene matches. Germline values: CDR1 SEHNR, CDR2 FQNEAQ (reference sequence). CDR3 length: 17 amino acids. The CDR3 nucleotides read TGTGCCAGCAGCCCAACCGGGACAGGGGAGAAGAATCAGCCCCAGCATTTT. Translating it yields CASSPTGTGEKNQPQHF.

In its sample, this clonotype was seen a few times. DNA for the CDR3: TGTGCCAGCAGGGAACTAGCGGGCGGAACCTACGAGCAGTACTTC. The encoded protein is CASRELAGGTYEQYF. V usage is TRBV2 and J usage is TRBJ2-7; TRBD2 matches at 9 bases. The germline V gene has CDR1 SNHLY and CDR2 FYNNEI. The CDR3 spans 15 residues. V lost 6 bases to trimming and J lost 2 bases; unmatched junction nucleotides: 8.

The gene calls are TRBV5-6 and TRBJ1-5; D unclear. This CDR3 is 14 amino acids long. Germline CDR1 is SGHDT and CDR2 is YYEEEE. Trimming shortened V by 0 bases and J by 5 bases, and 9 bases separated the two germline ends. DNA of the CDR3: TGTGCCAGCAGCTTGGGGCCTGGTTATCAGCCCCAGCATTTT. Protein sequence: CASSLGPGYQPQHF. The full variable domain, completed using reference TRBV5-6 and TRBJ1-5, is DAGVTQSPTHLIKTRGQQVTLRCSPKSGHDTVSWYQQALGQGPQFIFQYYEEEERQRGNFPDRFSGHQFPNYSSELNVNALLLGDSALYLCASSLGPGYQPQHFGDGTRLSIL.

The chain employs TRBV18 and TRBJ2-7; D remains ambiguous. V was shortened by 3 bases and J by 5 bases, with 14 bases between the two germline ends. The V gene's germline CDR1 is KGHSH and CDR2 LQKENI. CDR3 length: 14 residues. CDR3: CASSPAEGEHEQYF. Here the CDR3 DNA reads TGTGCCAGCTCACCGGCGGAAGGCGAGCACGAGCAGTACTTC.

The chain is built from TRBV3-1 and TRBJ1-2; 8 bases are shared with TRBD1. The V gene's germline CDR1 is LGHDT and CDR2 YNNKEL (reference sequence). The CDR3 has 16 residues. J gave up 4 bases and V 1 base, and 8 bases lay outside the gene matches. CDR3 DNA sequence: TGTGCCAGCAGCCAAGGACAGGGGCGAGGTCGCTATGGCTACACCTTC. Translating gives CASSQGQGRGRYGYTF.

This sequence joins TRBV7-8 and TRBJ2-1, with 9 bases aligning to TRBD2. The CDR3 is 15 amino acids. J lost 8 bases, V lost 3 bases, and 8 bases had no gene match. Germline values: CDR1 SGHVS, CDR2 FQNEAQ. CDR3 nucleotide sequence: TGTGCCAGCAGCTTTAAAGCGGGAGGTCGGGATGAGCAGTTCTTC. Residues: CASSFKAGGRDEQFF.

The chain combines TRBV6-6 with TRBJ2-1; TRBD2 matches at 9 bases. The V and J ends lost 6 bases and 4 bases, in that order; junction bases with no gene match: 10. This CDR3 is 16 amino acids long. Germline assignment: CDR1 MNHNY and CDR2 SVGAGI (reference sequence). The chain's CDR3 is CASSYKTSGRYNEQFF. Here the CDR3 DNA reads TGTGCCAGCAGCTATAAGACTAGCGGCCGATACAATGAGCAGTTCTTC.

Only a few counts were recorded for this clonotype. V is TRBV6-2 or TRBV6-3 and J is TRBJ2-3; the D is unclear. This CDR3 comprises 14 residues. The V gene lost 0 bases and the J gene lost 13 bases, with 17 bases spanning the gap. CDR1 and CDR2 (germline): MNHEY, SVGEGT. CDR3 protein: CASSYSTQVEVKYF. CDR3 in DNA: TGTGCCAGCAGTTACTCGACCCAGGTAGAAGTTAAGTATTTT.

J is TRBJ2-1 and V is TRBV4-1; 13 nucleotides agree with TRBD2. There are 15 residues in the CDR3. V lost 1 base, J lost 9 bases, and 3 bases stayed unmatched. Germline CDR1 reads MGHRA; CDR2 reads YSYEKL. Written as DNA, the CDR3 is TGCGCCAGCAGCCAAGGGACTAGCGGGAGACGTGAGCAGTTCTTC. It codes for CASSQGTSGRREQFF.

The count of this clonotype is one. The chain couples TRBV21-1 to TRBJ1-2; the table's D call, TRBD1, has no DNA check behind it. TRBV21-1 is termed a pseudogene. The CDR3 has 16 amino acids. The CDR3 spells CASSKKEGQEIYGYTF. The CDR3 bases are TGTGCCAGCAGCAAAAAGGAAGGACAGGAGATCTATGGCTACACCTTC.

The genes are TRBV7-8 and TRBJ2-2, with no clear D. This CDR3 spans 13 amino acids. The germline CDR1 and CDR2 sequences are SGHVS and FQNEAQ. The V gene lost 6 bases and the J gene lost 4 bases, with 9 bases spanning the gap. CDR3 DNA sequence: TGTGCCAGCAGTCCTAACTTCACCGGGGAGCTGTTTTTT. This codes for CASSPNFTGELFF. Together with reference TRBV7-8 and TRBJ2-2, the CDR3 gives the full variable domain: GAGVSQSPRYKVAKRGQDVALRCDPISGHVSLFWYQQALGQGPEFLTYFQNEAQLDKSGLPSDRFFAERPEGSVSTLKIQRTQQEDSAVYLCASSPNFTGELFFGEGSRLTVL.

This sequence joins TRBV28 and TRBJ2-7; D is unresolved. The CDR3 runs to 15 residues. V lost 3 bases, J lost 0 bases, and 12 bases lay in between. Germline values: CDR1 MDHEN, CDR2 SYDVKM. The CDR3 DNA follows: TGTGCCAGCAGTTTGGAACAGACGAGCTCCTACGAGCAGTACTTC. Translating gives CASSLEQTSSYEQYF. The variable domain in full, completed from reference TRBV28 and TRBJ2-7, reads DVKVTQSSRYLVKRTGEKVFLECVQDMDHENMFWYRQDPGLGLRLIYFSYDVKMKEKGDIPEGYSVSREKKERFSLILESASTNQTSMYLCASSLEQTSSYEQYFGPGTRLTVT.